Sequencing of this TCR beta chain was carried out in a study of cytomegalovirus exposure and HLA in healthy donors. Primers for the PCR totalled 60 Vbeta and 13 Jbeta. TCRdb's copy holds only in-frame clones and misses some; the assay was immunoSEQ multiplex PCR. The sample holds about 170,000 clones. Germline CDR1 reads SNHLY; CDR2 reads FYNNEI. This CDR3 comprises 16 residues. J was trimmed by 3 bases and V by 4 bases; bases with no gene match: 9. The origin of this receptor is a woman in her fifties or sixties in good health and CMV-seronegative. The material sequenced was PBMCs. The gene calls are TRBV2 and TRBJ1-2, with 9 bases lining up with TRBD1. In DNA form, the CDR3 reads TGTGCCAGCAGTGCCCTCGTTAGACAGGGGGACTATGGCTACACCTTC. Amino acids: CASSALVRQGDYGYTF.